Here is one T cell receptor (beta chain) with its context. The antigen remains undetermined. This CDR3 has 15 amino acids. Trimming removed 0 bases from V and 3 bases from J, with 11 bases in between. Germline lookup yields CDR1 LNHDA and CDR2 SQIVND (reference sequence). This entry comes from a study of cytomegalovirus exposure and HLA in healthy donors. Across the whole study: For the approximately 420 genotyped donors, approximately 83% fell within the Caucasian-associated ancestry cluster. Study-level points and caveats: In a later analysis, HLA-associated TCR beta chains were more clonally expanded than equally common others. Trimming of TCR beta V- and J-genes showed a link, identified in a later analysis, to a missense DCLRE1C variant. Sequence variants that were highly shared formed a cluster that was likely a sequencing artifact.

PCR employed 60 Vbeta and 13 Jbeta primers. Clones were read by immunoSEQ multiplex PCR, and TCRdb kept only the in-frame ones, dropping some. The data contain approximately 80,000 clones, more than 65% of them singletons. The sample was PBMCs. The genes are TRBV19 and TRBJ1-1, with TRBD1 as a possible D gene (6 bases). This TCR was sampled from a woman aged 40 to 49 in good health and CMV-seropositive. In nucleotides, the CDR3 is TGTGCCAGTAGTATAGACCAGGGGAGGGACACTGAAGCTTTCTTT. It encodes CASSIDQGRDTEAFF.